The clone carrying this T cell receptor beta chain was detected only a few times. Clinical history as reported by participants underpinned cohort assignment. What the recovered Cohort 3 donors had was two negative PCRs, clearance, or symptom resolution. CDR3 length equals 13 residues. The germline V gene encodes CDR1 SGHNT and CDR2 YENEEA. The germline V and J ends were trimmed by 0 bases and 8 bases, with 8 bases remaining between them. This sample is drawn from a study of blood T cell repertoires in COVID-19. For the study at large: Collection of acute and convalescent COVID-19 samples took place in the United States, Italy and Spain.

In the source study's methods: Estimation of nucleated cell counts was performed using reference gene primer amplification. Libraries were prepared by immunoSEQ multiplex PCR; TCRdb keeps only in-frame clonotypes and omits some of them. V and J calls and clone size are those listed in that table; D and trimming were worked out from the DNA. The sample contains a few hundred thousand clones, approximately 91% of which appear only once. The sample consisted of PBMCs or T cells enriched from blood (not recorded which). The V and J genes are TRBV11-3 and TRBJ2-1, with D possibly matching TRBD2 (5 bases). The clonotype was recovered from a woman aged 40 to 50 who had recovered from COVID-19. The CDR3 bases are TGTGCCAGCAGCTTAGATTTCGGGGATGAGCAGTTCTTC. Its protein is CASSLDFGDEQFF. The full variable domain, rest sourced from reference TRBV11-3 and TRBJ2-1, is EAGVVQSPRYKIIEKKQPVAFWCNPISGHNTLYWYLQNLGQGPELLIRYENEEAVDDSQLPKDRFSAERLKGVDSTLKIQPAELGDSAVYLCASSLDFGDEQFFGPGTRLTVL.